This TCR beta chain was sequenced for a study of T cell repertoires in cytomegalovirus infection. Looking at the study overall: Both CMV infection and a matching HLA type were indicated by public TCR beta signatures. Study outcomes and limitations: HLA-C-restricted CMV clonotypes gave the most frequent clonotype in two of eight donors. The study identified carriers of CMV plus the relevant HLA from cumulative public TCR beta family frequency.

About this clonotype itself: Antigen unknown.

CDR1 and CDR2 (germline): SGHTS, YDEGEE. The CDR3 runs to 15 residues. Trimming took 3 bases from V and 0 from J, leaving 7 bases between them. In TCRdb, the reads were re-called with MiXCR into one record per CDR3 protein. The table lists just over 300,000 distinct CDR3 sequences, roughly 15% of them singletons. The source of this sequence is a human donor in good health (CMV status not recorded). Some clones in this sample may be carry-over from other donors' samples. Sample: PBMCs. This chain uses TRBV5-8 with TRBJ1-6, with D maybe TRBD1 (5 bases). CDR3 in amino acids: CASSYGTSYNSPLHF. The CDR3 DNA is TGTGCCAGCAGCTACGGGACCTCCTATAATTCACCCCTCCACTTT.